This T cell receptor (beta chain) was profiled in a study of T cell repertoires in cytomegalovirus infection. Study results and limitations: Clonotype analysis showed dominance of the ex vivo response by HLA-C-restricted CMV-specific TCR beta clonotypes.

V dropped 6 bases and J dropped 3 bases, with 18 bases sitting between them. The CDR3 spans 15 residues. Looked up from germline, CDR1 is MNHNS and CDR2 is SASEGT. This clonotype has more than one count but fewer than ten. Antigen unknown. TCRdb re-derived calls from the reads in MiXCR, one entry per CDR3 protein. Among approximately 110,000 distinct CDR3 sequences listed, around 32% were seen once. The rearrangement joins TRBV6-1 to TRBJ2-7; a possible D gene is TRBD1 (6 bases). The TCR originated in a human donor in good health (CMV status not recorded). Some clones in this sample may be carry-over from other donors' samples. The sample was CD8+ T cells from cultured PBMCs, taken from culture after CMV antigen stimulation. The CDR3 bases are TGTGCCAGCAGCAACACACCCTGGACAGACTACGAGCAGTACTTC. Encoded protein: CASSNTPWTDYEQYF.